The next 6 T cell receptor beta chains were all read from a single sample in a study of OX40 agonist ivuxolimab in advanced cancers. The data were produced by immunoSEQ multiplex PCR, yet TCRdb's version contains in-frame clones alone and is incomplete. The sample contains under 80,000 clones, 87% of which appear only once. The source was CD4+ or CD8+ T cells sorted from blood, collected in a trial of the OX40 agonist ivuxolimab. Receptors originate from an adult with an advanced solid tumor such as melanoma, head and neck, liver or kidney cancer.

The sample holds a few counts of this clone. The DNA for the CDR3 is TGTGCCAGCAGGATCCTGGGACAAGGGGACACAGATACGCAGTATTTT. It is translated as CASRILGQGDTDTQYF. The J gene is TRBJ2-3, the V gene TRBV28, with D tentatively TRBD1 (6 bases). Germline CDR1 and CDR2: MDHEN and SYDVKM. This CDR3 contains 16 residues. V was clipped by 6 bases and J by 2 bases, with 18 bases between them.

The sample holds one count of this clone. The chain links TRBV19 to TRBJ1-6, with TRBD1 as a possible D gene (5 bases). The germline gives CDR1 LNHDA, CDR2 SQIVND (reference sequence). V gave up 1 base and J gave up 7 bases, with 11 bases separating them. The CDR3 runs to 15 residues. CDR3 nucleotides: TGTGCCAGTAGTATAGGGGACGATAGAAATTCACCCCTCCACTTT. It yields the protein CASSIGDDRNSPLHF.

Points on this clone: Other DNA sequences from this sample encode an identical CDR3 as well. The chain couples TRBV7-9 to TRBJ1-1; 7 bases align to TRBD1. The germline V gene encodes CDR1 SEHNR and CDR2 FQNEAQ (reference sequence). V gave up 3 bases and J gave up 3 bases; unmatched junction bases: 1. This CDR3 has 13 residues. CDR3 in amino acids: CASSFGQDTEAFF. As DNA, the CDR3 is TGTGCCAGCAGCTTTGGACAGGACACTGAAGCTTTCTTT.

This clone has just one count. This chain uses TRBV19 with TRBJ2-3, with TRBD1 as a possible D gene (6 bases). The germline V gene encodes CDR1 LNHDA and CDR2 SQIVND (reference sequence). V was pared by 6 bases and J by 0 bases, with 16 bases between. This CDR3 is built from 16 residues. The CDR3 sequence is CASSLRRQASTDTQYF. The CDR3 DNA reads TGTGCCAGTAGCCTCAGACGACAGGCTAGCACAGATACGCAGTATTTT.

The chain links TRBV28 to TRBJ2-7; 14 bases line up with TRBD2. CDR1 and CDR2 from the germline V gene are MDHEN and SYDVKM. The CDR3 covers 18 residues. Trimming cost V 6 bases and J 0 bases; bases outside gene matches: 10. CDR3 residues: CASSSGLAGDRLSYEQYF. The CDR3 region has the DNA TGTGCCAGCAGCTCGGGACTAGCGGGAGACCGGCTCTCCTACGAGCAGTACTTC.

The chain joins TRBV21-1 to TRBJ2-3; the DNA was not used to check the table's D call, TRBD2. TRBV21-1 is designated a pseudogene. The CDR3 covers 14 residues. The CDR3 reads CASSKGVGTDTQYF. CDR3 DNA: TGTGCCAGCAGCAAAGGAGTTGGCACAGATACGCAGTATTTT.